This T cell receptor (beta chain) was captured by sequencing in a study of blood T cells in healthy people across ages. Together with a sample-barcoded 5' primer, a J-beta primer mix was included in a second PCR lasting about 6 to 11 cycles. Via MiXCR, TCRdb re-called the 5' RACE reads, giving one row per CDR3 protein. The data show roughly 1.5 million distinct CDR3 sequences, about 42% seen once. Study findings and constraints: Changes seen in expanded clonotypes were possibly confounded by donor CMV status left unknown.

Per sample, a minimum of 7 million PBMCs were isolated. Germline V CDR1 and CDR2: SEHNR, FQNEAQ (reference sequence). J gave up 2 bases and V 2 bases, and 4 bases lay outside the gene matches. The CDR3 is 15 amino acids. Turning to this clonotype: The target antigen is unknown.

The source is a woman between 18 and 29 years old in good health. The rearrangement joins TRBV7-9 to TRBJ2-3, with 7 bases fitting TRBD2. The sequenced material came from blood. CDR3 residues: CASSLSLADTDTQYF. The CDR3 DNA reads TGTGCCAGCAGCTTAAGCCTAGCGGACACAGATACGCAGTATTTT.